Sample share makes the clone carrying this TCR beta chain medium-sized (0.01 to 0.1%). Using MiXCR, TCRdb re-called clones from the PCR reads. The table lists 14,000 or so clones, about 22% of them singletons. Until they underwent thyroid surgery, no patient had received any treatment. The data originate from a study of metastatic and nonmetastatic thyroid tumors. CDR3 size: 13 residues. The V gene's germline CDR1 is LNHDA and CDR2 SQIVND (reference sequence). The J segment lost 7 bases and the V segment lost 5 bases, leaving 7 bases of the junction unmatched. This clonotype was obtained from a female donor with papillary thyroid cancer or a benign thyroid nodule (not recorded which). Some clones in this sample may be carry-over from other donors' samples. Sequenced input: blood. The V call is TRBV19, the J call TRBJ2-7, with TRBD2 matching over 8 bases. CDR3 in amino acids: CASSREGLYEQYF. The CDR3 DNA is TGTGCCAGTAGTCGGGAGGGCCTATATGAGCAGTACTTC. Full variable domain (remainder filled in from reference TRBV19 and TRBJ2-7): DGGITQSPKYLFRKEGQNVTLSCEQNLNHDAMYWYRQDPGQGLRLIYYSQIVNDFQKGDIAEGYSVSREKKESFPLTVTSAQKNPTAFYLCASSREGLYEQYFGPGTRLTVT.